This T cell receptor beta chain appears in the sequencing data of a study of CD8+ T cells in alopecia areata. Study context: Scoring of severity for treated patients was based on percentage of affected scalp area.

Sequencing relied on a cDNA template that was reverse transcribed from extracted RNA. The protocol was immunoSEQ multiplex PCR, while the TCRdb copy is restricted to in-frame clones and leaves out a portion. Of about 180,000 clones in the sample, roughly 50% are singletons; the top ten hold roughly 17%. In this sample, this clone turned up a few times. This sample's treatment: oral pan-JAK inhibitor, 5-10 mg twice daily. Sorting separated CD4+ and CD8+ T cells out of PBMCs. This clonotype originated in a human donor with alopecia areata. This material consisted of CD4+ T cells sorted from blood, taken at approximately week 60, from a patient treated with tofacitinib.

CDR3 coding DNA: TGCAGCGTCGTGAGGCGGGGTCGCGGATGGGAGACCCAGTACTTC. Translating gives CSVVRRGRGWETQYF. This rearrangement joins TRBV29-1 to TRBJ2-5; a weak D match, TRBD2 (6 bases). V lost 6 bases to trimming and J lost 5 bases, with 22 bases between them. This CDR3 has 15 amino acids. Germline values: CDR1 SQVTM, CDR2 ANQGSEA.